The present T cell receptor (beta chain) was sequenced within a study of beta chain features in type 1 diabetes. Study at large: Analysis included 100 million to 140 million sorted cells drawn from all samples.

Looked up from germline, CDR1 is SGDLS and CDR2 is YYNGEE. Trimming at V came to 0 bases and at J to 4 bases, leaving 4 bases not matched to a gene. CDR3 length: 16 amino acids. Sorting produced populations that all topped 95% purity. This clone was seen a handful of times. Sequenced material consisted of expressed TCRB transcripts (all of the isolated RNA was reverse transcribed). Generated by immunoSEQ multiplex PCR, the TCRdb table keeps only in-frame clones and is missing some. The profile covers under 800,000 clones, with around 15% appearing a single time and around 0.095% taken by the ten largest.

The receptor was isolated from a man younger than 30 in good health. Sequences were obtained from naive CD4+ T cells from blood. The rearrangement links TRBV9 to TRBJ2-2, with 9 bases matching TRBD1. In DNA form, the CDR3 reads TGTGCCAGCAGCGTAGTGGGGACAGGGTCCACCGGGGAGCTGTTTTTT. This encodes CASSVVGTGSTGELFF.